This TCR beta chain emerged from a study of blood T cell repertoires in COVID-19. Produced via immunoSEQ multiplex PCR; TCRdb's table is partial and in-frame only. The repertoire has 200,000 to 250,000 clones, 70% to 90% of them found once; the top ten carry about 10%. With 5 bases clipped from V and 7 bases from J, the junction kept 15 bases outside the gene matches. The CDR3 is 16 amino acids. CDR1 and CDR2 from the germline V gene are SNHLY and FYNNEI. Specimen: peripheral blood. The rearrangement links TRBV2 to TRBJ2-7, with TRBD2 identical over 9 bases. The TCR was taken from a woman over 75 with acute or convalescent COVID-19. CDR3 sequence reads: CASSLPNPGLASEQYF. The DNA of the CDR3 is TGTGCCAGCAGTCTACCGAATCCGGGACTAGCTTCAGAGCAGTACTTC.